The 7 T cell receptor beta chains below all came from one sample that was sequenced in a study of blood T cells in healthy people across ages. A second PCR of about 6 to 12 cycles used a sample-barcoded 5' primer and a J-beta primer mix. MiXCR was run by TCRdb on the 5' RACE reads, yielding one entry per CDR3 protein. The profile shows 850,000 to 1,000,000 distinct CDR3 sequences, around 49% of them singletons. The source material was blood. These receptors came from a man aged 30 to 45 in good health.

V and J are TRBV28 and TRBJ2-7; D is unclear. Germline CDR1 MDHEN, CDR2 SYDVKM. This CDR3 has 13 amino acids. Trimming shortened V by 5 bases and J by 4 bases, and 12 bases separated the two germline ends. Here the CDR3 DNA reads TGTGCCAGCAGTCGCAGGCCAATATACGAGCAGTACTTC. Its protein product is CASSRRPIYEQYF.

This chain connects TRBV5-5 to TRBJ1-2; no firm D call. Trimming removed 2 bases from V and 0 bases from J, with 2 bases in between. The CDR3 consists of 12 residues. Germline CDR1 and CDR2: SGHKS and YYEKEE (reference sequence). The CDR3, as DNA: TGTGCCAGCAGCTTCCCTAACTATGGCTACACCTTC. It codes for CASSFPNYGYTF.

This clonotype has just one count. The chain carries TRBV5-1 and TRBJ2-1; a possible D gene is TRBD1 (6 bases). Germline V gene lookup returns CDR1 SGHRS and CDR2 YFSETQ. The CDR3 covers 16 residues. V was trimmed by 0 bases and J by 4 bases, leaving 14 bases between them. The CDR3 DNA is TGCGCCAGCAGCTTGGTGCAGGGGACGCGGTACAATGAGCAGTTCTTC. As protein: CASSLVQGTRYNEQFF.

The chain couples TRBV12-3 or TRBV12-4 to TRBJ1-1, with 8 bases matching TRBD1. The CDR3 spans 15 residues. The V segment lost 3 bases and the J segment 1 base; nucleotides outside the gene matches: 4. The CDR3 here is CASSFTGGGNTEAFF. CDR3 nucleotides: TGTGCCAGCAGTTTTACAGGGGGGGGGAACACTGAAGCTTTCTTT.

The chain couples TRBV12-3 or TRBV12-4 to TRBJ2-1; 10 positions match TRBD2. With the DNA end fitting TRBJ2-7 better, the J assignment may be wrong. The length of the CDR3 is 17 residues. CDR3 in DNA: TGTGCCAGCAGTTTGTTTAGCGGGGGGTCCTCCTACAATGAGCAGTACTTC. Amino acid sequence: CASSLFSGGSSYNEQYF.

This clonotype was observed a handful of times. This sequence joins TRBV15 and TRBJ2-3, with 11 bases identical to TRBD2. J was trimmed by 6 bases and V by 0 bases; bases with no gene match: 11. Germline V gives CDR1 LNHNV, CDR2 YYDKDF (reference sequence). This CDR3 has 18 amino acids. The DNA for the CDR3 is TGTGCCACCAGCAGAGATTCGGCTAGCGGGGGGCGAGAGGATACGCAGTATTTT. It is translated as CATSRDSASGGREDTQYF.

The chain couples TRBV21-1 to TRBJ2-2. TRBV21-1 is an annotated pseudogene. The CDR3 loop spans 17 amino acids. Here the CDR3 reads CASITKRATSNTGELFF. For the CDR3, the DNA is TGTGCCAGCATCACTAAGCGGGCCACCTCGAACACCGGGGAGCTGTTTTTT.